The clone carrying this T cell receptor (beta chain) was counted only a few times. The method was immunoSEQ multiplex PCR; TCRdb's version includes in-frame clones alone and lacks a portion of them. The sample carries tens of thousands of clones, less than 95% recorded once. Trimming pared 6 bases from V and 0 bases from J, leaving 21 bases between. Germline CDR1 MNHNS, CDR2 SASEGT. This CDR3 comprises 18 residues. This sample was taken from a study of control samples from healthy donors and cancer patients. This chain joins TRBV6-1 and TRBJ1-5; D possibly corresponds to TRBD1 (6 bases). Sequenced: blood. The clonotype was recovered from a man aged 30-40 years in good health. For the CDR3, the DNA is TGTGCCAGCAGGGAACGAGACAGGCGATCCTCTAGCAATCAGCCCCAGCATTTT. This translates into CASRERDRRSSSNQPQHF.